A selection of T cell receptor beta chains follows, all from one sample in a study of human T cells and chemical hapten exposure. One entry per CDR3 protein results from TCRdb running MiXCR on the RACE reads. The sample includes 300,000 to 450,000 distinct CDR3 sequences, 5% to 6.5% of them seen just once. Sequenced here: whole blood, sampled in connection with sensitization to the hapten diphenylcyclopropenone (DPC). Every receptor here comes from a woman between 50 and 59 years old with alopecia areata. Some clones in this sample may be carry-over from other donors' samples. Each CDR3 is given with its conserved first and last residue. The D gene is left open where the match is weak. Not all rows give a size; the values are once, few, many and, for expanded clones, a class.

abundance,v_gene,d_gene,j_gene,len,CDR3nt,CDR3aa
few,TRBV6-1,-,TRBJ2-3,15,TGTGCCGGGGGGACTGACCAAACCAACACAGATACGCAGTATTTT,CAGGTDQTNTDTQYF
-,TRBV29-1,-,TRBJ2-3,11,TGCAGCGTGACTCACACAGATACGCAGTATTTT,CSVTHTDTQYF
many,TRBV29-1,-,TRBJ2-3,12,TGCAGCGTTTCCGGGGGCGGAGATACGCAGTATTTT,CSVSGGGDTQYF
many,TRBV27,TRBD2,TRBJ2-1,17,TGTGCCAGCAGACCTTATACCGGGACTAGCGGGATCAGTGAGCAGTTCTTC,CASRPYTGTSGISEQFF
-,TRBV2,-,TRBJ1-5,17,TGTGCCAGCAGTGAAGCCCTGGGGCCCGGGGGCAATCAGCCCCAGCATTTT,CASSEALGPGGNQPQHF
many,TRBV7-8,-,TRBJ1-1,11,TGTGCCACAGGCGGGAACACTGAAGCTTTCTTT,CATGGNTEAFF
many,TRBV12-3/TRBV12-4,-,TRBJ1-5,16,TGTGCCAGCAGTTCCCCCCTGGACAGTAGCAATCAGCCCCAGCATTTT,CASSSPLDSSNQPQHF
-,TRBV4-1,TRBD2,TRBJ2-1,15,TGCGCCAGCAGCCATTTAGCGGGGTTTTACAATGAGCAGTTCTTC,CASSHLAGFYNEQFF
-,TRBV7-9,-,TRBJ2-1,16,TGTGCCAGCAGCTTAGGGGACAGCGGGAGATACAATGAGCAGTTCTTC,CASSLGDSGRYNEQFF
few,TRBV4-2,-,TRBJ2-3,14,TGTGCCAGCAGCCAAGAAACGGGGACAGATACGCAGTATTTT,CASSQETGTDTQYF
few,TRBV28,-,TRBJ2-6,15,TGTGCCAGCGGCGGGACGGCCTCTGGGGCCAACGTCCTGACTTTC,CASGGTASGANVLTF
-,TRBV3-1,TRBD1,TRBJ1-1,16,TGTGCCAGCAGCCCTGGGACAGGGTTTATGAACACTGAAGCTTTCTTT,CASSPGTGFMNTEAFF
few,TRBV9,TRBD2,TRBJ2-5,14,TGTGCCAGCAGTGGGACTAGCGGGGAAGAGACCCAGTACTTC,CASSGTSGEETQYF
many,TRBV12-3/TRBV12-4,TRBD2,TRBJ2-3,15,TGTGCCAGCAGTTTGAGACTAGCGGGGAGGGATACGCAGTATTTT,CASSLRLAGRDTQYF
many,TRBV30,-,TRBJ2-6,16,TGTGCCTGGAGTGTACGAAGGTTCTCTGGGGCCAACGTCCTGACTTTC,CAWSVRRFSGANVLTF
many,TRBV6-1,-,TRBJ2-7,12,TGTGCCAGCATTACCGGGACGAGTGAGCAGTACTTC,CASITGTSEQYF
few,TRBV7-9,TRBD1,TRBJ1-4,16,TGTGCCAGCAGCCCTACAGGGGGCGCCCCTAATGAAAAACTGTTTTTT,CASSPTGGAPNEKLFF
many,TRBV11-2,TRBD2,TRBJ2-4,17,TGTGCCAGCAGCTCCTGGACTAGCGGGATTTCCTCAAACATTCAGTACTTC,CASSSWTSGISSNIQYF
many,TRBV20-1,TRBD1,TRBJ2-7,15,TGCAGTGCTAGAGACCCCAGGACAGGAACCTACGAGCAGTACTTC,CSARDPRTGTYEQYF
many,TRBV12-3/TRBV12-4,-,TRBJ2-5,14,TGTGCCAGCAGTTCTGGGGGACTTCAAGAGACCCAGTACTTC,CASSSGGLQETQYF
many,TRBV7-9,-,TRBJ2-7,16,TGTGCCAGCAGCTTAGAAGTCCTTGGGTCGTCTGGCGAGCAGTACTTC,CASSLEVLGSSGEQYF